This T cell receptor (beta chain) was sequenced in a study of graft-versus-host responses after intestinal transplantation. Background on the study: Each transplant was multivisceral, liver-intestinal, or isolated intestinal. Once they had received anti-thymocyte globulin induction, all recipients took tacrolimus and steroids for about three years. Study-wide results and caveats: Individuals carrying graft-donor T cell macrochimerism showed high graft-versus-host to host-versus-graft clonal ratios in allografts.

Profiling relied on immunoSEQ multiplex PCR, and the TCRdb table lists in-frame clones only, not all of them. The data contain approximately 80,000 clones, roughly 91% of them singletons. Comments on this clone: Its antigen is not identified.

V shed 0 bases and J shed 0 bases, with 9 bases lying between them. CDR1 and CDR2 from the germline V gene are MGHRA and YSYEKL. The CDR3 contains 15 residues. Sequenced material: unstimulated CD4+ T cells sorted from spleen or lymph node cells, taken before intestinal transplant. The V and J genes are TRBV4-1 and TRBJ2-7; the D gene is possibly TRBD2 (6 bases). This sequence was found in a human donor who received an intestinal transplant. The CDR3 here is CASSQEAGSSYEQYF. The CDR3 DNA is TGCGCCAGCAGCCAAGAGGCGGGAAGCTCCTACGAGCAGTACTTC.